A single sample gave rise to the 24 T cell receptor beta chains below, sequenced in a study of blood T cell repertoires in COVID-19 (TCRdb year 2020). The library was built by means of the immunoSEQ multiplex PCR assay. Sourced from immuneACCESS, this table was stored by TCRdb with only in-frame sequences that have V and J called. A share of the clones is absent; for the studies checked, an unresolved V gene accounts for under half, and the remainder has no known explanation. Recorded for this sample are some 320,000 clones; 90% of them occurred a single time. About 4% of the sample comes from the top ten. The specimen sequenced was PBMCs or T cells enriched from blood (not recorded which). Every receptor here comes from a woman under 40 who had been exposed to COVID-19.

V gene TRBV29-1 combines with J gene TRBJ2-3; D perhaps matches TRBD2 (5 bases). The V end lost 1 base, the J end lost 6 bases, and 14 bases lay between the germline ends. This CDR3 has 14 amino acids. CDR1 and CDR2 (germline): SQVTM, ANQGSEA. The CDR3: CSVEVAGGRDTQYF. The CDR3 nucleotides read TGCAGCGTTGAAGTGGCGGGCGGAAGGGATACGCAGTATTTT.

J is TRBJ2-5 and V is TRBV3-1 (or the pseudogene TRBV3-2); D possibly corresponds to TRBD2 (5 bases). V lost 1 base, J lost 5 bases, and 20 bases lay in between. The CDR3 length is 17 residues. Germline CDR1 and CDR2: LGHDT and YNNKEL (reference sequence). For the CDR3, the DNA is TGTGCCAGCAGCCAAGTTCTATCGAGCGGAAGTGGGGAGACCCAGTACTTC. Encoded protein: CASSQVLSSGSGETQYF.

The CDR3 loop is CASSGVQLNTEAFF. The CDR3, as DNA: TGTGCCAGCAGTGGGGTACAGTTGAACACTGAAGCTTTCTTT. The chain uses TRBV2 and TRBJ1-1; D not resolved. The germline gives CDR1 SNHLY, CDR2 FYNNEI. Between the trimmed V and J ends, which lost 4 bases and 0 bases, there was a span of 9 bases. This CDR3 spans 14 amino acids.

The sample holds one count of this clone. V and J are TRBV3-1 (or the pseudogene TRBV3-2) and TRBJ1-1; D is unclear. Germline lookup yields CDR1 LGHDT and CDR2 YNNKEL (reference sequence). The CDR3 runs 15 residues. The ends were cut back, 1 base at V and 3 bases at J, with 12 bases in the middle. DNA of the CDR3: TGTGCCAGCAGCCAAGGGGCAGCTTCAGACACTGAAGCTTTCTTT. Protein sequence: CASSQGAASDTEAFF.

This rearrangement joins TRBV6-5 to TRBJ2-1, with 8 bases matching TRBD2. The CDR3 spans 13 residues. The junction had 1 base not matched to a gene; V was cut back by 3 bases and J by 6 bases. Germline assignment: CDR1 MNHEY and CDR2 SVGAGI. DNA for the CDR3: TGTGCCAGCAGTTATACTAGCGGCAATGAGCAGTTCTTC. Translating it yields CASSYTSGNEQFF.

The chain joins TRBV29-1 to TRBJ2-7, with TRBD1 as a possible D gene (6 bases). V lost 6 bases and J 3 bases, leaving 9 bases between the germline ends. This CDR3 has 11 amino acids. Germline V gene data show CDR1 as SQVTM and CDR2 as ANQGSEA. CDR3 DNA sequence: TGCAGCGTCATACAGGGCTACGAGCAGTACTTC. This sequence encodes CSVIQGYEQYF.

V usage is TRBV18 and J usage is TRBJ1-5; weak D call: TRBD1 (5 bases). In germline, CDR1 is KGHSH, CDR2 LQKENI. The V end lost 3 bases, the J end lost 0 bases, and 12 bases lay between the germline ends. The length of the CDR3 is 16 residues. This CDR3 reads CASSPSGHRSNQPQHF. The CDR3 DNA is TGTGCCAGCTCACCCTCCGGACACCGTAGCAATCAGCCCCAGCATTTT.

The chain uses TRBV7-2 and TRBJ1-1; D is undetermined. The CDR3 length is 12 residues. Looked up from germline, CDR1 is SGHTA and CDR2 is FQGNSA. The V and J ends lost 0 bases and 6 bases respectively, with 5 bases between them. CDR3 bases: TGTGCCAGCAGCTTAGCGGGCTCTGAAGCTTTCTTT. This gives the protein CASSLAGSEAFF.

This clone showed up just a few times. The CDR3 DNA reads TGTGCCAGCAGCTTAGTTCGAACTAATGAAAAACTGTTTTTT. Residues: CASSLVRTNEKLFF. The genes are TRBV7-9 and TRBJ1-4; D gene ambiguous. The ends were cut back, 1 base at V and 1 base at J, with 4 bases in the middle. Germline V gives CDR1 SEHNR, CDR2 FQNEAQ (reference sequence). This CDR3 has 14 amino acids.

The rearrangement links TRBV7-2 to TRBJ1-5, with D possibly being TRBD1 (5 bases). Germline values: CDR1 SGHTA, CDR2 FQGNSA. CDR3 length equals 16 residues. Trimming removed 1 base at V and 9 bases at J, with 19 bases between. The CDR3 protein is CASSLGHHSGGVPQHF. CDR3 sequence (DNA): TGTGCCAGCAGCTTAGGGCACCATTCCGGGGGTGTGCCCCAGCATTTT.

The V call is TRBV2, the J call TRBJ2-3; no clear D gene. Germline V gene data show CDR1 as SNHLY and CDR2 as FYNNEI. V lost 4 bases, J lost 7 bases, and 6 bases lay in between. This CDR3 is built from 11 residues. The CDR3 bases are TGTGCCAGCAGTGCGACAAATACGCAGTATTTT. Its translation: CASSATNTQYF.

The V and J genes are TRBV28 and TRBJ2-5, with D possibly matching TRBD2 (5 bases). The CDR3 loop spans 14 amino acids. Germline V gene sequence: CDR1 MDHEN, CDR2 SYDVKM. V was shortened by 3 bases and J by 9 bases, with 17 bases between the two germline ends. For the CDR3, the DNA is TGTGCCAGCAGTTTGACGAGGCGGATCGGGGCCCAGTACTTC. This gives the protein CASSLTRRIGAQYF.

The CDR3 is CASSPRHGTMAQHF. CDR3 DNA sequence: TGTGCCAGCAGCCCTCGACACGGAACAATGGCCCAGCATTTT. The chain has TRBV3-1 (or the pseudogene TRBV3-2) and TRBJ1-5; D gene unclear. This CDR3 spans 14 amino acids. With 4 bases removed from V and 11 bases from J, the gap between germline ends came to 18 bases. CDR1 and CDR2 from the germline V gene are LGHDT and YNNKEL (reference sequence).

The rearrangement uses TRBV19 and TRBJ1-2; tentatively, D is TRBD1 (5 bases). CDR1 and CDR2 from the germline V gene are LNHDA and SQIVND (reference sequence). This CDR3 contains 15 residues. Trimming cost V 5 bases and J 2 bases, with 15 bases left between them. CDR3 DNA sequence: TGTGCCAGTAGTCCCCGGGGGGGGTCGAACTATGGCTACACCTTC. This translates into CASSPRGGSNYGYTF.

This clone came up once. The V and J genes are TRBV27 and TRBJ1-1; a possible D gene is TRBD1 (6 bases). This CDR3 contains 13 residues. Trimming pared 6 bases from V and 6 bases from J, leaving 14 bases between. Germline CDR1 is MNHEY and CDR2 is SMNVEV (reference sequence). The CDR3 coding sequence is TGTGCCAGCAGCCCTCTGGACAGCCCTGAAGCTTTCTTT. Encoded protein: CASSPLDSPEAFF.

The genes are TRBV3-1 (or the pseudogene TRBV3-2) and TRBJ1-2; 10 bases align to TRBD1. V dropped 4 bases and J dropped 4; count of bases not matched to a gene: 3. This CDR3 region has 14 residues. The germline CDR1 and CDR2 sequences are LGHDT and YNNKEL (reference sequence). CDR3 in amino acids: CASSPTGGGYGYTF. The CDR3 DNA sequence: TGTGCCAGCAGCCCGACAGGGGGCGGCTATGGCTACACCTTC.

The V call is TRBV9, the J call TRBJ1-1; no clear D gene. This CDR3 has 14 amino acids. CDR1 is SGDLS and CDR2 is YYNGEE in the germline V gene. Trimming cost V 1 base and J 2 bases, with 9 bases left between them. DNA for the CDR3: TGTGCCAGCAGCGTAACAGCCCTAAACACTGAAGCTTTCTTT. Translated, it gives CASSVTALNTEAFF.

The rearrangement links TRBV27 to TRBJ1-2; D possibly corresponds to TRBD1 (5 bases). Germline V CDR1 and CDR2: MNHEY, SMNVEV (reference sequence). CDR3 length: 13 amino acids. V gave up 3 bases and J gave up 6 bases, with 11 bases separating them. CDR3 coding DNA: TGTGCCAGCAGTTTGGATCAGGGCGATGGCTACACCTTC. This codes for CASSLDQGDGYTF.

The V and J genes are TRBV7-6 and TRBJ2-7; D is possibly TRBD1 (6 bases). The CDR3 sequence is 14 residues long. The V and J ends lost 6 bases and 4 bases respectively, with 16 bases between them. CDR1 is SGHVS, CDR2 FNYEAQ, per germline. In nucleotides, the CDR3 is TGTGCCAGCAGGTCGCCCGGGACAAGTTACGAGCAGTACTTC. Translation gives CASRSPGTSYEQYF.

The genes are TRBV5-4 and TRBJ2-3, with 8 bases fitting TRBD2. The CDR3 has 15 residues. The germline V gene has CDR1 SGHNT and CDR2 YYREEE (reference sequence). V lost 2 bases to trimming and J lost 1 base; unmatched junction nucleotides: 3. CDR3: CASSFRGGGTDTQYF. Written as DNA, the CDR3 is TGTGCCAGCAGCTTTCGGGGGGGCGGCACAGATACGCAGTATTTT.

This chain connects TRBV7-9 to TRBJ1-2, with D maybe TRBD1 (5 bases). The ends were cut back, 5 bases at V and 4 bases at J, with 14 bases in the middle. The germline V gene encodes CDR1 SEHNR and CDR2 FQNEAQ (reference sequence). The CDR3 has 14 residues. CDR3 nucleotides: TGTGCCAGCAGCCCCAGGAGGGGTACCTATGGCTACACCTTC. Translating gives CASSPRRGTYGYTF.

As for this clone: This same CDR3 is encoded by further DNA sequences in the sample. The chain's CDR3 is CASSGQGSYNEQFF. Written as DNA, the CDR3 is TGTGCCAGTTCCGGACAGGGCTCCTACAATGAGCAGTTCTTC. The chain carries TRBV2 and TRBJ2-1; 8 positions agree with TRBD1. Per germline, CDR1 SNHLY and CDR2 FYNNEI. There are 14 residues in the CDR3. J was trimmed by 0 bases and V by 9 bases; bases with no gene match: 4.

CDR3 sequence reads: CASSPPGVGGYTF. The CDR3 DNA follows: TGTGCCAGCAGCCCCCCGGGAGTGGGCGGCTACACCTTC. The chain links TRBV5-4 to TRBJ1-2; D not certain. The V gene lost 4 bases and the J gene lost 8 bases, with 15 bases spanning the gap. Germline CDR1 and CDR2: SGHNT and YYREEE (reference sequence). This CDR3 region has 13 residues.

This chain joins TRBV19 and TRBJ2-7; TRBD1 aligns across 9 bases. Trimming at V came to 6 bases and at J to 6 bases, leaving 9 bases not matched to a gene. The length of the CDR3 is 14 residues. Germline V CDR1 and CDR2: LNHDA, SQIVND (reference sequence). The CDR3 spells CASSRDRVAGEQYF. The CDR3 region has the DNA TGTGCCAGTAGCCGGGACAGGGTGGCGGGCGAGCAGTACTTC.